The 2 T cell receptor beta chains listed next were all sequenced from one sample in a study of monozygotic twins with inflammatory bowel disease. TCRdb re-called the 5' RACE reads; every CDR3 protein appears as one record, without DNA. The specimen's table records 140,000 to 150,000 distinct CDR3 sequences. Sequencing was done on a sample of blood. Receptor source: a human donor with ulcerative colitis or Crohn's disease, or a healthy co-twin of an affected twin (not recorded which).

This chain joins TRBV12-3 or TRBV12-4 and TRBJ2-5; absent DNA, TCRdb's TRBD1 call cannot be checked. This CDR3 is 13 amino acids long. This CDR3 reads CASSFRGQETQYF.

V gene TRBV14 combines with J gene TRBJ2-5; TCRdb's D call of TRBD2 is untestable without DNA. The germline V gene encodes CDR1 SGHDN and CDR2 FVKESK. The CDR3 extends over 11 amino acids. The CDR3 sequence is CASSQWRSQYF.